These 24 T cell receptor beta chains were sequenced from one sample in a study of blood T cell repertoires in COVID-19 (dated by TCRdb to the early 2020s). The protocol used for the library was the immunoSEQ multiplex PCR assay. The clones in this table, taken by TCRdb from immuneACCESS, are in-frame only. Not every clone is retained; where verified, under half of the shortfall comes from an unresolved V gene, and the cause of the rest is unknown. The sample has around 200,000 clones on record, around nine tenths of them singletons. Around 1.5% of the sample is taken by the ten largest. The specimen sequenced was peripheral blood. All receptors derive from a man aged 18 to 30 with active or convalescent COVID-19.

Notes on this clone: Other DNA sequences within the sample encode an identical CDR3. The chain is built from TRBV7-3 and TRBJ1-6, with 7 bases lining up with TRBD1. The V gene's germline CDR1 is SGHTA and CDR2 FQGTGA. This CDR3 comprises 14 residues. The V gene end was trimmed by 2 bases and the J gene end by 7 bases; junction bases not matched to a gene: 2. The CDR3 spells CASSLGTENSPLHF. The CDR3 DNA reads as TGTGCCAGCAGCTTAGGGACAGAGAATTCACCCCTCCACTTT.

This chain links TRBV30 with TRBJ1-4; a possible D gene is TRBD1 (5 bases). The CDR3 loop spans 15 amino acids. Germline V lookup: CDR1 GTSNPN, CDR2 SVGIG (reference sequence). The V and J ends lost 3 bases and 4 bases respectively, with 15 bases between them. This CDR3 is CAWSGGTVHNEKLFF. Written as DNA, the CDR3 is TGTGCCTGGAGCGGAGGGACGGTTCATAATGAAAAACTGTTTTTT.

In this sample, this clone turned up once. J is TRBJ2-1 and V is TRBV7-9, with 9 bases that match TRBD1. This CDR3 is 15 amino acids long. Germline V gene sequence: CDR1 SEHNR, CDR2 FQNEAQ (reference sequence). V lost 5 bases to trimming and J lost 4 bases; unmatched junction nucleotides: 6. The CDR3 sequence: CASSQGQGGYNEQFF. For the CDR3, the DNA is TGTGCCAGCAGCCAGGGACAGGGCGGGTACAATGAGCAGTTCTTC.

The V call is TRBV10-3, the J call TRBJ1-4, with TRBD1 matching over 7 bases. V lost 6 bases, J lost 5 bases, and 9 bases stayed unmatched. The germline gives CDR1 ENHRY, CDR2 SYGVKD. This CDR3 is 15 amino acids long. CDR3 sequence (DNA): TGTGCCATCAGAAGGACGGGACAGTTAAATGAAAAACTGTTTTTT. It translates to CAIRRTGQLNEKLFF.

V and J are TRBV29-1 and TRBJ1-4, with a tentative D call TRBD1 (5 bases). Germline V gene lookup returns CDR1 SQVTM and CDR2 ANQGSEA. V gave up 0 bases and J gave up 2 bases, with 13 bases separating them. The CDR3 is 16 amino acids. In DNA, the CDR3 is TGCAGCGTTGAAGATCTTCGGGGGAGGACTAATGAAAAACTGTTTTTT. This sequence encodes CSVEDLRGRTNEKLFF.

The CDR3 loop is CASSGMGGDNSPLHF. For the CDR3, the DNA is TGTGCCAGCAGCGGGATGGGGGGGGATAATTCACCCCTCCACTTT. V gene TRBV7-2 combines with J gene TRBJ1-6, with D maybe TRBD1 (5 bases). The germline gives CDR1 SGHTA, CDR2 FQGNSA. This CDR3 is built from 15 residues. V lost 5 bases, J lost 5 bases, and 13 bases lay in between.

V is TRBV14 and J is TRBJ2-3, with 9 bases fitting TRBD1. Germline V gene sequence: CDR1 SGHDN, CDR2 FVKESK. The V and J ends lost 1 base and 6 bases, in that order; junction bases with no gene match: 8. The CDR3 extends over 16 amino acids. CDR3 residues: CASSQVIGQGIDTQYF. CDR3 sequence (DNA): TGTGCCAGCAGCCAAGTAATAGGACAGGGGATTGATACGCAGTATTTT.

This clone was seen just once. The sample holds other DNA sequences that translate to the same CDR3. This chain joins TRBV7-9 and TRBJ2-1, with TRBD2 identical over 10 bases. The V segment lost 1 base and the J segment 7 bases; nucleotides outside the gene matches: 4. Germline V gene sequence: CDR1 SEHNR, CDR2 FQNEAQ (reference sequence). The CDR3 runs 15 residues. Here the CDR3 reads CASSLGLAGVNEQFF. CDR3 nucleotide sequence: TGTGCCAGCAGCTTAGGGCTAGCGGGAGTAAATGAGCAGTTCTTC.

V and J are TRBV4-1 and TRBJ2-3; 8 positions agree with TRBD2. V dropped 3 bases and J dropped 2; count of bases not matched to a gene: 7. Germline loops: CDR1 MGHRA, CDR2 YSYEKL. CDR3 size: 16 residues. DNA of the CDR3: TGCGCCAGCAGCCAGACTGCGGGGGGCCTCACAGATACGCAGTATTTT. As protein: CASSQTAGGLTDTQYF.

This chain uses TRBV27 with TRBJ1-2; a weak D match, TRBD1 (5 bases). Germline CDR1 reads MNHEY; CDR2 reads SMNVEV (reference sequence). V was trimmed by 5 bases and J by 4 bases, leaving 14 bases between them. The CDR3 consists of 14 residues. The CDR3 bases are TGTGCCAGCAGTGCTCTCACAGGCCGCTATGGCTACACCTTC. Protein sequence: CASSALTGRYGYTF.

CDR3 in amino acids: CASSQGLAVDEQFF. For the CDR3, the DNA is TGTGCCAGCAGCCAAGGACTAGCCGTTGACGAGCAGTTCTTC. The chain recombines TRBV3-1 (or the pseudogene TRBV3-2) with TRBJ2-1; TRBD2 matches at 7 bases. V lost 1 base, J lost 10 bases, and 7 bases stayed unmatched. Looked up from germline, CDR1 is LGHDT and CDR2 is YNNKEL (reference sequence). The CDR3 is 14 amino acids.

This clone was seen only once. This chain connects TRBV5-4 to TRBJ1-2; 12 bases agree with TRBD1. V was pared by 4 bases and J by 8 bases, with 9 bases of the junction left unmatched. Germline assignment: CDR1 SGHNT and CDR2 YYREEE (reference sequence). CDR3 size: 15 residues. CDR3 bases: TGTGCCAGCAGCAACCGGGACAGGGGGCTGGGGGGCTACACCTTC. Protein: CASSNRDRGLGGYTF.

The chain's CDR3 is CASSNRVVTGNTIYF. For the CDR3, the DNA is TGTGCCAGCAGTAACAGGGTAGTAACTGGAAACACCATATATTTT. This chain uses TRBV6-6 with TRBJ1-3; possibly TRBD1 for D (6 bases). The CDR3 runs to 15 residues. Germline values: CDR1 MNHNY, CDR2 SVGAGI (reference sequence). V was pared by 5 bases and J by 2 bases, with 13 bases between.

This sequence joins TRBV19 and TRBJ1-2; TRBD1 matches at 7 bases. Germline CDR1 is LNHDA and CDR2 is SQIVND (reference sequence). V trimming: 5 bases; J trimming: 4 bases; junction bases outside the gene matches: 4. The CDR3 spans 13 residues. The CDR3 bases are TGTGCCAGTAGTCCAGGGGGGAGCTATGGCTACACCTTC. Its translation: CASSPGGSYGYTF.

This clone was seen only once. This CDR3 is CATSRDFETNTGELFF. In DNA, the CDR3 is TGTGCCACCAGCAGAGATTTCGAGACGAACACCGGGGAGCTGTTTTTT. V usage is TRBV15 and J usage is TRBJ2-2, with unresolved D. Germline CDR1 LNHNV, CDR2 YYDKDF (reference sequence). Trimming stripped 0 bases from V and 0 bases from J, with 8 bases between. The CDR3 totals 16 residues. Combining the CDR3 with reference TRBV15 and TRBJ2-2 gives the whole variable domain DAMVIQNPRYQVTQFGKPVTLSCSQTLNHNVMYWYQQKSSQAPKLLFHYYDKDFNNEADTPDNFQSRRPNTSFCFLDIRSPGLGDTAMYLCATSRDFETNTGELFFGEGSRLTVL.

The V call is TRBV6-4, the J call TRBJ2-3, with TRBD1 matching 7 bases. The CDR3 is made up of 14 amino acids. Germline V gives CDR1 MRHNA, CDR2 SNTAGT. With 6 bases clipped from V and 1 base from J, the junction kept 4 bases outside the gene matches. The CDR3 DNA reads TGTGCCAGCAGCCGGGACAGAGGCACAGATACGCAGTATTTT. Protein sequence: CASSRDRGTDTQYF.

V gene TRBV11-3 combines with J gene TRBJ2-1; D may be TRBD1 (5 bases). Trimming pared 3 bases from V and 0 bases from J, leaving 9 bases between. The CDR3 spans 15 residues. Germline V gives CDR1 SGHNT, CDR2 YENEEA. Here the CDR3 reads CASSLNRISYNEQFF. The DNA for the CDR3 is TGTGCCAGCAGCTTGAACAGGATCTCCTACAATGAGCAGTTCTTC.

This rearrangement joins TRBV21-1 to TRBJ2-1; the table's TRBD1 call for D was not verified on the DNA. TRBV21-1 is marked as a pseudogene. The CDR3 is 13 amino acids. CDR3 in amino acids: CASGDRARNEQFF. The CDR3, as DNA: TGTGCCAGCGGTGACAGAGCCCGCAATGAGCAGTTCTTC.

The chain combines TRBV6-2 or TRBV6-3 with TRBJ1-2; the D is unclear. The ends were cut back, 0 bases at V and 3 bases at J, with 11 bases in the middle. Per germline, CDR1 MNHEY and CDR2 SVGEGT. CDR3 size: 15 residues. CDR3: CASSYSRANYYGYTF. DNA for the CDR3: TGTGCCAGCAGTTACTCGAGAGCGAATTACTATGGCTACACCTTC.

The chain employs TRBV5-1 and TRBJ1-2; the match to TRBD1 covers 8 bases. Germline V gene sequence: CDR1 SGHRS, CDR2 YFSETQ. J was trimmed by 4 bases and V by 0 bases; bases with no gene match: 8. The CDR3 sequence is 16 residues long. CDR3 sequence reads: CASSLVGDRPPYGYTF. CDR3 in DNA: TGCGCCAGCAGCTTGGTCGGGGACAGGCCCCCCTATGGCTACACCTTC. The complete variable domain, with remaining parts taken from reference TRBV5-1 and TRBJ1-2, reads KAGVTQTPRYLIKTRGQQVTLSCSPISGHRSVSWYQQTPGQGLQFLFEYFSETQRNKGNFPGRFSGRQFSNSRSEMNVSTLELGDSALYLCASSLVGDRPPYGYTFGSGTRLTVV.

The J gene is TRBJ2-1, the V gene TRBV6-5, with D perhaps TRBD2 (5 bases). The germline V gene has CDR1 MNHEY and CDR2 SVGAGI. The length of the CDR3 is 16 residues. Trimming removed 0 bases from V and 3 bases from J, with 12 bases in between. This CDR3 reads CASSYSATGNYNEQFF. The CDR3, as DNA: TGTGCCAGCAGTTACTCGGCCACGGGAAACTACAATGAGCAGTTCTTC.

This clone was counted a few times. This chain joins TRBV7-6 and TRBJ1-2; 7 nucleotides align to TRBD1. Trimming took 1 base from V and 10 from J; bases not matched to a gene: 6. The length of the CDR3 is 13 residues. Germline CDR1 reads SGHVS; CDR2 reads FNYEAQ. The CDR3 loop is CASSLGQGEDYTF. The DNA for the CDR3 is TGTGCCAGCAGCTTAGGACAGGGAGAAGACTACACCTTC.

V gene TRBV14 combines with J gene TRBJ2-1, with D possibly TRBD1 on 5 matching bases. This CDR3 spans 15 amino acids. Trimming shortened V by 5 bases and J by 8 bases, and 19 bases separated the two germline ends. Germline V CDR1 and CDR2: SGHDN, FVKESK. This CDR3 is CASSASRSPRDEQFF. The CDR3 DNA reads TGTGCCAGCAGCGCCAGTCGATCCCCCAGGGATGAGCAGTTCTTC.

CDR3 in amino acids: CASSQELQTLKLFF. CDR3 bases: TGCGCCAGCAGCCAAGAGCTGCAGACATTAAAACTGTTTTTT. The gene calls are TRBV4-3 and TRBJ1-4; D gene uncertain. Trimming took 0 bases from V and 10 from J, leaving 12 bases between them. Germline V gene lookup returns CDR1 LGHNA and CDR2 YSLEER. The CDR3 sequence is 14 residues long.